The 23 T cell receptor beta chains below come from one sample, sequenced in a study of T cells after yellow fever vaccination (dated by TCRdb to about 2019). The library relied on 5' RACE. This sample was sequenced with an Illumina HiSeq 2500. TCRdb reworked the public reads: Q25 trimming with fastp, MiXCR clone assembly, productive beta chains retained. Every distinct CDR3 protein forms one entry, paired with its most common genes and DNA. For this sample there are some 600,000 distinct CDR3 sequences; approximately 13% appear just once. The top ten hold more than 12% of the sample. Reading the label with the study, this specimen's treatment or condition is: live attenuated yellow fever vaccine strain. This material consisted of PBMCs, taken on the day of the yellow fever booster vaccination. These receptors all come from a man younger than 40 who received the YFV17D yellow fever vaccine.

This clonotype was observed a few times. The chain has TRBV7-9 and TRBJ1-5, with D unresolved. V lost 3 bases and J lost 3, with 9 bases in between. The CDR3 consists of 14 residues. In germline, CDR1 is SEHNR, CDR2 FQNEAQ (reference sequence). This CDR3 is CASSLVGLNQPQHF. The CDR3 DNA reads TGTGCCAGCAGCTTGGTAGGACTCAATCAGCCCCAGCATTTT.

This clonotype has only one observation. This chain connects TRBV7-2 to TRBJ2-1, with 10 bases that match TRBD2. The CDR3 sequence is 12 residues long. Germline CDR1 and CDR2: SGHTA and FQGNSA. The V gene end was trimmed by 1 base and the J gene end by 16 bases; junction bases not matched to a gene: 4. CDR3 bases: TGTGCCAGCAGCTTAGTTGGGACTAGCGTCTTCTTC. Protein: CASSLVGTSVFF. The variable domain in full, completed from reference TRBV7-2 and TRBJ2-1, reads GAGVSQSPSNKVTEKGKDVELRCDPISGHTALYWYRQSLGQGLEFLIYFQGNSAPDKSGLPSDRFSAERTGGSVSTLTIQRTQQEDSAVYLCASSLVGTSVFFGPGTRLTVL.

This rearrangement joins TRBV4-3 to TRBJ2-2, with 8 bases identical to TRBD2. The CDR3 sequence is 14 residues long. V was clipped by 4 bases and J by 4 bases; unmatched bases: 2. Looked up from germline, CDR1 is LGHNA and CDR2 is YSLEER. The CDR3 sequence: CASSPTSGTGELFF. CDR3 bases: TGCGCCAGCAGCCCCACTAGCGGCACCGGGGAGCTGTTTTTT.

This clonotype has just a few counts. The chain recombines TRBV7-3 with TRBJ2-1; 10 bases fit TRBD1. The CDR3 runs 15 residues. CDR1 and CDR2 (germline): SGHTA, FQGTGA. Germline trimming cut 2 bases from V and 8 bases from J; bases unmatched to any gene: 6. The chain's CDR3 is CASSLLGTGDHEQFF. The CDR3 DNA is TGTGCCAGCAGCTTATTAGGGACAGGGGACCATGAGCAGTTCTTC.

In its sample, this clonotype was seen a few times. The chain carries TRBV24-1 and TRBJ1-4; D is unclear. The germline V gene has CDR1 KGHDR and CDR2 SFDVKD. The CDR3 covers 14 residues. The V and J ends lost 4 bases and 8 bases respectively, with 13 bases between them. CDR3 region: CATSDPREGEKLFF. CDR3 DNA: TGTGCCACCAGTGACCCTCGGGAGGGAGAAAAACTGTTTTTT.

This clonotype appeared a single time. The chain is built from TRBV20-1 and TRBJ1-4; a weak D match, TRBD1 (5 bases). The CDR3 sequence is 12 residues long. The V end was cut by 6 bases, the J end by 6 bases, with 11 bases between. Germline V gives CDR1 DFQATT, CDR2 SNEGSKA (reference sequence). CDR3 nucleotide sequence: TGCAGTGCGACGGGAGGGGATGAAAAACTGTTTTTT. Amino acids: CSATGGDEKLFF.

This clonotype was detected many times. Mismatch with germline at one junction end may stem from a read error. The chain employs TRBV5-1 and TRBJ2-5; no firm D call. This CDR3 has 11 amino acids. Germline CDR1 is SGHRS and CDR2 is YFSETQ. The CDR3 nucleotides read TGTGCCAGCAGCACCCAAGAGACCCAGTACTTC. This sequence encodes CASSTQETQYF.

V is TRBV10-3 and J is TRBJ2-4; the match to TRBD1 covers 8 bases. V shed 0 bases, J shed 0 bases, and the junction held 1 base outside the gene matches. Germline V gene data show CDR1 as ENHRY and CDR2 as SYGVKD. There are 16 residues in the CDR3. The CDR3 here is CAISESGQVAKNIQYF. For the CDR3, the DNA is TGTGCCATCAGTGAGTCGGGACAGGTAGCCAAAAACATTCAGTACTTC.

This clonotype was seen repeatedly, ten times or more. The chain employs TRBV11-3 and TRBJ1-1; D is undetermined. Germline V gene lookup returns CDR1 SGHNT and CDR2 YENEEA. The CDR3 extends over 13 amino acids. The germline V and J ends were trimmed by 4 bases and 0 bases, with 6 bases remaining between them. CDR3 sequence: CASSSNMNTEAFF. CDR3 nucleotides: TGTGCCAGCAGCTCGAACATGAACACTGAAGCTTTCTTT.

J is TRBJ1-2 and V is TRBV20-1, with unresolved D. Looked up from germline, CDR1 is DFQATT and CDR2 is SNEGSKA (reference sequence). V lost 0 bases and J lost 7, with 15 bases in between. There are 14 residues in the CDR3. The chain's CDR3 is CSARDVEERSGYTF. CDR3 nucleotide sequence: TGCAGTGCTAGAGATGTGGAGGAGAGGTCTGGCTACACCTTC.

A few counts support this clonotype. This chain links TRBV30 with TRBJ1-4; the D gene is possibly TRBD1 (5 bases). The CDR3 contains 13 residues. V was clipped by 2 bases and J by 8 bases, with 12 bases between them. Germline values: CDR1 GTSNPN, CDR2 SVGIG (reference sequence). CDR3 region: CAWSRDAQEKLFF. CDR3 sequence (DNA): TGTGCCTGGAGTCGGGACGCTCAGGAAAAACTGTTTTTT.

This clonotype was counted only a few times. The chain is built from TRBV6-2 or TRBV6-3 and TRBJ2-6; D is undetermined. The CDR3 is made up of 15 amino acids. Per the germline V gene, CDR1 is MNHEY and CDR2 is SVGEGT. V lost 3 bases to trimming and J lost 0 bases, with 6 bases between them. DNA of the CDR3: TGTGCCAGCAGTTATCACAGCTCTGGGGCCAACGTCCTGACTTTC. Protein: CASSYHSSGANVLTF.

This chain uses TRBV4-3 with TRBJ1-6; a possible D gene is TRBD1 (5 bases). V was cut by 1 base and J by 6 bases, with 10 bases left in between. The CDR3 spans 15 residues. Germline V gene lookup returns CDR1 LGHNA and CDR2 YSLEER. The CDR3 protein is CASSQVWGGNSPLHF. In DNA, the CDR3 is TGCGCCAGCAGCCAAGTTTGGGGCGGTAATTCACCCCTCCACTTT.

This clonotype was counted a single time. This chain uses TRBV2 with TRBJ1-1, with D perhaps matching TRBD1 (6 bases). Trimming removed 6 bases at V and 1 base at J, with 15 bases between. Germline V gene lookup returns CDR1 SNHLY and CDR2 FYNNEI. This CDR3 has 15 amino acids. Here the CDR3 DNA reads TGTGCCAGCAGAGTTACAGGGCCGGGGAACACTGAAGCTTTCTTT. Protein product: CASRVTGPGNTEAFF.

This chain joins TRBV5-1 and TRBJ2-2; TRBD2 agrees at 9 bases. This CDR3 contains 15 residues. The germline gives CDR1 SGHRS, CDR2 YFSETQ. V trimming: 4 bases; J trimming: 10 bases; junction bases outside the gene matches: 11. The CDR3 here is CASSGLAGSPEELFF. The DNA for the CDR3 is TGCGCCAGCAGCGGGCTAGCGGGATCCCCCGAGGAGCTGTTTTTT.

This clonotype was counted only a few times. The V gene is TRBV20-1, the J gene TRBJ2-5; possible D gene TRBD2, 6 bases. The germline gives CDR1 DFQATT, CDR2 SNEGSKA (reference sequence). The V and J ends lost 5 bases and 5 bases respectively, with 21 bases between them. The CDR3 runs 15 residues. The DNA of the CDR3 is TGCAGTGCTGCCGCCTCCGGTGGAGGGTGGGAGACCCAGTACTTC. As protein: CSAAASGGGWETQYF.

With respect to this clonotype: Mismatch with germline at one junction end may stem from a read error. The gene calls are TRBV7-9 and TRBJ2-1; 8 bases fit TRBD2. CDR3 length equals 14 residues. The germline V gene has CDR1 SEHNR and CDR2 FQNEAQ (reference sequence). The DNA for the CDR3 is TGTGCCAGCAGCTCCATGGGACTAGAGGGGACTCAACTCTTC. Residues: CASSSMGLEGTQLF.

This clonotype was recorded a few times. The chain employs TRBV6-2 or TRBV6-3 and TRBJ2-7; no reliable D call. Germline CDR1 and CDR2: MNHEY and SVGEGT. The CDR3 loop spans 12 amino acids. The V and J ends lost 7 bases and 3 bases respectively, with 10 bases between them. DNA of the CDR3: TGTGCCAGCATCGGCCTAAACTACGAGCAGTACTTC. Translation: CASIGLNYEQYF.

The CDR3 bases are TGTGCCAGCAGCTTAGTCTTGTTTTACAATGAGCAGTTCTTC. Amino acids: CASSLVLFYNEQFF. V is TRBV7-8 and J is TRBJ2-1; no clear D. This CDR3 has 14 amino acids. Trimming took 1 base from V and 4 from J, leaving 8 bases between them. Germline-derived CDR1 and CDR2 are SGHVS and FQNEAQ.

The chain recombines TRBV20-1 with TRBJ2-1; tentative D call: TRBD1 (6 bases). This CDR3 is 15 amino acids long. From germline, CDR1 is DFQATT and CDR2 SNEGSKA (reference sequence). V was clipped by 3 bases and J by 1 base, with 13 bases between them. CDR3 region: CSARGTLESYNEQFF. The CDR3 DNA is TGCAGTGCTAGGGGGACACTAGAATCCTACAATGAGCAGTTCTTC.

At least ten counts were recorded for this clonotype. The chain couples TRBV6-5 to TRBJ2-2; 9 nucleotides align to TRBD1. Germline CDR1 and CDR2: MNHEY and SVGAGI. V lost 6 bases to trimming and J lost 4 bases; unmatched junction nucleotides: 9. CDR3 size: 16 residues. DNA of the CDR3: TGTGCCAGCAGCTCCGGGACAGGGAGCCCCACCGGGGAGCTGTTTTTT. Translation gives CASSSGTGSPTGELFF.

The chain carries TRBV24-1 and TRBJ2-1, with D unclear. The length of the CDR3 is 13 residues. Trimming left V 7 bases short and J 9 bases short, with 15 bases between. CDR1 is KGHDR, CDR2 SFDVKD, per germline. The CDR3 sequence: CATRGNIESEQFF. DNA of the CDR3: TGTGCCACCAGAGGGAACATAGAAAGTGAGCAGTTCTTC.

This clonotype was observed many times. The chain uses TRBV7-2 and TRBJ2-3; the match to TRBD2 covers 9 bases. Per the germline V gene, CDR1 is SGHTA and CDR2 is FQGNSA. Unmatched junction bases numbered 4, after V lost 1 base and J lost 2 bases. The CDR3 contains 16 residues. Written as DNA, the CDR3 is TGTGCCAGCAGCTTAGAGGCGGGAGGGATCACAGATACGCAGTATTTT. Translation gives CASSLEAGGITDTQYF.